The 7 T cell receptor beta chains given below trace back to one sample, sequenced in a study of cytomegalovirus exposure and HLA in healthy donors. Vbeta (60) and Jbeta (13) primers were used in the PCR. Some clones are missing from TCRdb's copy, which holds only in-frame ones; the method was immunoSEQ multiplex PCR. The sample contains 170,000 or so clones, around 80% of which appear only once. Sequencing was performed on PBMCs. These receptors were obtained from a woman in her fifties or sixties in good health and CMV-seropositive.

The chain couples TRBV19 to TRBJ1-5; the D gene is possibly TRBD1 (5 bases). Germline V lookup: CDR1 LNHDA, CDR2 SQIVND (reference sequence). The CDR3 consists of 18 residues. V gave up 5 bases and J gave up 2 bases, with 22 bases separating them. The CDR3 is CASSSLDPGKGGNQPQHF. CDR3 DNA sequence: TGTGCCAGTAGTTCCCTAGACCCGGGTAAAGGGGGCAATCAGCCCCAGCATTTT.

The rearrangement joins TRBV5-1 to TRBJ1-1, with D unclear. CDR1 is SGHRS and CDR2 is YFSETQ in the germline V gene. V lost 4 bases, J lost 0 bases, and 10 bases lay in between. This CDR3 region has 14 residues. The CDR3 region has the DNA TGCGCCAGCAGCCCAGAAGTCATGAACACTGAAGCTTTCTTT. Protein product: CASSPEVMNTEAFF.

The rearrangement joins TRBV18 to TRBJ1-1, with a tentative D call TRBD1 (6 bases). CDR1 is KGHSH, CDR2 LQKENI, per germline. This CDR3 has 12 residues. Deletions cut 6 bases from V and 5 bases from J, with 10 bases between. The CDR3 DNA follows: TGTGCCAGCTCTTACAGGGAGACTGAAGCTTTCTTT. Translation gives CASSYRETEAFF.

The V gene is TRBV15, the J gene TRBJ2-7, with 7 positions matching TRBD1. J lost 0 bases, V lost 0 bases, and 2 bases had no gene match. Germline assignment: CDR1 LNHNV and CDR2 YYDKDF (reference sequence). The CDR3 spans 15 residues. CDR3 in DNA: TGTGCCACCAGCAGAGAGGGACAGAGCTCCTACGAGCAGTACTTC. It is translated as CATSREGQSSYEQYF.

This chain links TRBV19 with TRBJ2-1; D gene unclear. Germline V gene sequence: CDR1 LNHDA, CDR2 SQIVND (reference sequence). The V gene lost 8 bases and the J gene lost 9 bases, with 8 bases spanning the gap. The CDR3 sequence is 10 residues long. The CDR3 sequence is CASREAEQFF. DNA for the CDR3: TGTGCCAGTCGCGAAGCTGAGCAGTTCTTC.

This chain uses TRBV7-3 with TRBJ2-1; 10 nucleotides align to TRBD2. V gave up 3 bases and J gave up 8 bases; unmatched junction bases: 7. The CDR3 is made up of 15 amino acids. Germline assignment: CDR1 SGHTA and CDR2 FQGTGA. The CDR3, as DNA: TGTGCCAGCAGCTTCAGCGGGAGGGTCTTCGATGAGCAGTTCTTC. Its protein product is CASSFSGRVFDEQFF.

The chain employs TRBV30 and TRBJ2-6, with TRBD1 matching 11 bases. CDR1 is GTSNPN, CDR2 SVGIG, per germline (reference sequence). V was clipped by 4 bases and J by 2 bases; unmatched bases: 10. This CDR3 contains 18 residues. CDR3 DNA sequence: TGTGCCTGGAATTCCCGCCGGGACAGGGGGACTGGGGCCAACGTCCTGACTTTC. As protein: CAWNSRRDRGTGANVLTF.